The entry below describes one TCR beta chain. Its antigen is still unknown. Trimming pared 1 base from V and 0 bases from J, leaving 7 bases between. From germline, CDR1 is SGHKS and CDR2 YYEKEE (reference sequence). This CDR3 spans 14 amino acids. All TCR cDNA molecules were individually tagged with a unique molecular identifier. TCRdb analysed the 5' RACE reads with MiXCR anew, one entry per CDR3 protein. The repertoire holds some 52,000 distinct CDR3 sequences, with more than 6.5% as singletons. These data are taken from a study of spatial heterogeneity in lung cancer. At the level of the study: More beta-chain than alpha-chain sequences were consistently detected.

Time point: sample taken at primary tumor resection. In each case, whole RNA from tumor, nontumor lung or frozen PBMC was sequenced unsorted. The donors, 60 to 80 patients with untreated early-stage non-small cell lung cancer, provided the samples. Study-level points and caveats: Blood contained ubiquitous expanded tumor TCRs more at resection than at follow-up.

The sequencing here drew on PBMCs, taken at surgery. This receptor was obtained from a female donor with early-stage non-small cell lung cancer. This chain connects TRBV5-5 to TRBJ1-1; no reliable D call. The DNA for the CDR3 is TGTGCCAGCAGCTTGACAGATATGAACACTGAAGCTTTCTTT. This translates into CASSLTDMNTEAFF.